This is a list of T cell receptor beta chains from one sample in a study of response to subunit inactivated influenza vaccine. TCRdb itself ran the RT-PCR reads through MiXCR, one entry per CDR3 protein. The sample contains roughly 500,000 distinct CDR3 sequences, 20% to 25% of which appear only once. These data were also reused for a study on T cells expressing NK-cell markers.

This material consisted of CD4+ T cells sorted from PBMCs, taken about 12 days after vaccination. The receptor source for this set is a man between 50 and 59 years old who received an inactivated influenza vaccine. Both conserved end residues are part of each CDR3. Fields, in order: clone size, J gene, V gene, D gene, CDR3 DNA, CDR3 protein. A D gene is named only where the DNA matches it firmly. Where a row states a size, it is once, few, many or the class of an expanded clone; other rows omit it.

>.|TRBJ1-6|TRBV4-3|.
TGCGCCAGCAGCCGTTGGGGGGCGGATTCACCCCTCCACTTT
CASSRWGADSPLHF
>.|TRBJ2-7|TRBV7-9|.
TGTGCCAGCAGCCCCCGTAGCGGAGGGGGGTGGGAGCAGTACTTC
CASSPRSGGGWEQYF
>few|TRBJ2-5|TRBV6-5|TRBD2
TGTGCCAGCAGTTGGACTAGCGGGAGCCCGGGTGAGACCCAGTACTTC
CASSWTSGSPGETQYF
>.|TRBJ1-6|TRBV27|TRBD1
TGTGCCAGCAGTCGGACGGACAGGGCTAATTCACCCCTCCACTTT
CASSRTDRANSPLHF
>.|TRBJ2-1|TRBV7-6|TRBD1
TGTGCCAGCAGCTTATTGAGACAGGGGCGAAATGAGCAGTTCTTC
CASSLLRQGRNEQFF
>many|TRBJ1-5|TRBV2|.
TGTGCCAGCAGACGACAGCTATTCAATCAGCCCCAGCATTTT
CASRRQLFNQPQHF
>once|TRBJ1-5|TRBV6-2/TRBV6-3|.
TGTGCCACCCTGGGAGCAGGGGCCTATCAGCCCCAGCATTTT
CATLGAGAYQPQHF
>few|TRBJ2-3|TRBV20-1|.
TGCAGTGCTAGTCGTCGGTCCACAGATACGCAGTATTTT
CSASRRSTDTQYF
>.|TRBJ1-4|TRBV4-3|TRBD1
TGCGCCAGCAGCTCTGGGGACAGGGGTAATGAAAAACTGTTTTTT
CASSSGDRGNEKLFF
>few|TRBJ2-1|TRBV18|TRBD2
TGTGCCAGCTCACCCGGGACTAGCGGCTCAAATGAGCAGTTCTTC
CASSPGTSGSNEQFF